The rows below give T cell receptor beta chains drawn from one sample of a study of T cell responses to AZD1222 COVID-19 vaccine. Assay used: immunoSEQ multiplex PCR; TCRdb lists only in-frame clones, some missing. The sample contains 140,000 to 150,000 clones, around 83% of which appear only once. The material was peripheral blood, obtained 28 days after the second AZD1222 dose. The receptors were sampled from an adult who received the AZD1222 COVID-19 vaccine. CDR3s include the opening cysteine and the closing phenylalanine or tryptophan. A D gene is named only where the DNA matches it firmly. Not all rows give a size; the values are once, few, many and, for expanded clones, a class.

length	size	V	J	D	CDR3	DNA
16	NA	TRBV27	TRBJ1-1	NA	CASSLSFGGWNTEAFF	TGTGCCAGCAGTTTAAGTTTCGGGGGGTGGAACACTGAAGCTTTCTTT
17	NA	TRBV7-9	TRBJ1-4	TRBD1	CASSSTQGGVSREKLFF	TGTGCCAGCAGCTCAACCCAGGGGGGGGTAAGCCGTGAAAAACTGTTTTTT
13	NA	TRBV18	TRBJ2-7	NA	CASSPQGHYEQYF	TGTGCCAGCTCACCACAGGGGCACTACGAGCAGTACTTC
16	NA	TRBV30	TRBJ2-7	NA	CAWSVEGRAPNYEQYF	TGTGCCTGGAGTGTAGAGGGTCGGGCCCCTAACTACGAGCAGTACTTC
15	NA	TRBV11-2	TRBJ2-7	NA	CASSLATGFAYEQYF	TGTGCCAGCAGCTTAGCCACAGGGTTCGCCTACGAGCAGTACTTC
13	NA	TRBV30	TRBJ1-4	NA	CAGFTGRAEKLFF	TGTGCCGGGTTTACAGGGAGGGCTGAAAAACTGTTTTTT
17	NA	TRBV5-1	TRBJ2-3	NA	CASSREPPGQKRDTQYF	TGCGCCAGCAGCCGGGAGCCCCCGGGACAGAAGAGAGATACGCAGTATTTT
15	NA	TRBV19	TRBJ1-1	TRBD1	CASSLTGVMNTEAFF	TGTGCCAGTAGTTTGACAGGGGTCATGAACACTGAAGCTTTCTTT
16	NA	TRBV5-4	TRBJ2-5	TRBD2	CASSWRVAGDLETQYF	TGTGCCAGCAGCTGGCGGGTAGCGGGGGATTTAGAGACCCAGTACTTC
12	NA	TRBV30	TRBJ1-1	TRBD1	CASFGQGNEAFF	TGTGCCTCTTTTGGACAGGGTAATGAAGCTTTCTTT
14	NA	TRBV19	TRBJ1-6	NA	CASSMTIGNSPLHF	TGTGCCAGTAGTATGACTATAGGGAATTCACCCCTCCACTTT
16	NA	TRBV5-1	TRBJ1-3	TRBD1	CASSLGGQVSGNTIYF	TGCGCCAGCAGCTTGGGGGGACAGGTCTCTGGAAACACCATATATTTT
13	few	TRBV6-5	TRBJ1-2	NA	CASSYDRNYGYTF	TGTGCCAGCAGTTACGACAGGAACTATGGCTACACCTTC
16	NA	TRBV18	TRBJ2-7	TRBD1	CASSPTPGQGTYEQYF	TGTGCCAGCTCCCCTACACCGGGACAGGGGACCTACGAGCAGTACTTC
13	NA	TRBV5-1	TRBJ2-5	NA	CASSSRFVETQYF	TGCGCCAGCAGCTCCAGGTTCGTGGAGACCCAGTACTTC